This T cell receptor beta chain is from a study of OX40 agonist ivuxolimab in advanced cancers. Sequencing was performed with immunoSEQ multiplex PCR; in TCRdb, only in-frame clones are kept and a portion is missing. This sample has about 69,000 clones, with around 90% found just once. The CDR3 consists of 14 residues. Germline loops: CDR1 LGHNA, CDR2 YSLEER. V was pared by 3 bases and J by 6 bases, with 15 bases between. Sampling of blood occurred at baseline, cycle 4 day 1, and cycle 7 day 1. The chain uses TRBV4-3 and TRBJ2-7; D possibly corresponds to TRBD1 (6 bases). The material sequenced was CD4+ or CD8+ T cells sorted from blood, taken in a trial of the OX40 agonist ivuxolimab. This clonotype was sampled from an adult with an advanced solid tumor such as melanoma, head and neck, liver or kidney cancer. The CDR3 reads CASSHLQTGSEQYF. The CDR3, as DNA: TGCGCCAGCAGCCATTTGCAGACAGGCAGCGAGCAGTACTTC.